These 5 T cell receptor beta chains were sequenced from one sample in a study of identical twins. TCRdb redid the calling of the 5' RACE reads with MiXCR, one entry per CDR3 protein. The profile shows fewer than 550,000 distinct CDR3 sequences, around 15% of them singletons. This sample was also put to use in a study of yellow fever vaccine responses in identical twins.

The sequenced material came from CD4+ T cells sorted from blood. These receptors were obtained from a woman between 18 and 30 years old in good health.

The V gene is TRBV2, the J gene TRBJ2-1; 11 nucleotides agree with TRBD2. The germline gives CDR1 SNHLY, CDR2 FYNNEI. The CDR3 extends over 15 amino acids. V shed 10 bases and J 4 bases; nucleotides not matched to a gene: 9. The CDR3 loop reads CANARGTSGYNEQFF. CDR3 coding DNA: TGTGCCAATGCCCGGGGGACTAGCGGATACAATGAGCAGTTCTTC.

The chain recombines TRBV10-3 with TRBJ2-7; a possible D gene is TRBD2 (6 bases). The V end lost 0 bases, the J end lost 3 bases, and 15 bases lay between the germline ends. The CDR3 contains 16 residues. The V gene's germline CDR1 is ENHRY and CDR2 SYGVKD. As DNA, the CDR3 is TGTGCCATCAGTGAGTCGGAGGGCGGTCTAAGCTACGAGCAGTACTTC. Translating gives CAISESEGGLSYEQYF.

The chain employs TRBV20-1 and TRBJ2-5; 8 bases map to TRBD2. V trimming: 0 bases; J trimming: 8 bases; junction bases outside the gene matches: 5. Germline V lookup: CDR1 DFQATT, CDR2 SNEGSKA (reference sequence). The CDR3 is made up of 13 amino acids. Here the CDR3 reads CSARDLAGGTQYF. As DNA, the CDR3 is TGCAGTGCTAGAGACCTCGCGGGAGGCACCCAGTACTTC.

In this sample, this clonotype turned up a few times. This chain connects TRBV12-3 or TRBV12-4 to TRBJ2-3, with TRBD2 matching over 12 bases. V was pared by 5 bases and J by 2 bases, with 8 bases of the junction left unmatched. There are 17 residues in the CDR3. CDR3 protein: CASSPRLAGENTDTQYF. CDR3 bases: TGTGCCAGCAGTCCCAGACTAGCGGGAGAAAACACAGATACGCAGTATTTT.

The sample holds a few counts of this clonotype. The chain joins TRBV24-1 to TRBJ2-2, with TRBD2 as a possible D gene (6 bases). CDR3 length equals 16 residues. CDR1 is KGHDR and CDR2 is SFDVKD in the germline V gene. Trimming stripped 2 bases from V and 3 bases from J, with 12 bases between. The CDR3 loop is CATSDYWDSDTGELFF. The CDR3 DNA sequence: TGTGCCACCAGTGATTACTGGGACTCGGACACCGGGGAGCTGTTTTTT.